The 13 T cell receptor beta chains listed next were all sequenced from one sample in a study of blood T cells in healthy people across ages (dated by TCRdb to between 2014 and 2017). The receptor library was made with 5' RACE. The sequencing machine was an Illumina HiSeq 2500. The second PCR ran for about 6 to 12 cycles and used a J-beta primer mix along with a sample-barcoded 5' primer. TCRdb itself trimmed the public reads at Q25 with fastp, ran MiXCR and retained productive beta chains. Every CDR3 protein is listed once, alongside the most common genes and DNA of its rows. The sample profile shows fewer than 950,000 distinct CDR3 sequences; roughly 40% of them were found once. Together, the top ten hold approximately 12% of the sample. The sample consisted of blood. Receptor source: a man younger than 30 in good health.

The chain couples TRBV25-1 to TRBJ1-4; D may be TRBD1 (5 bases). Trimming pared 11 bases from V and 8 bases from J, leaving 18 bases between. The germline CDR1 and CDR2 sequences are MGHDK and SYGVNS. This CDR3 contains 13 residues. The CDR3 protein is CAVDGGGEEKLFF. DNA for the CDR3: TGTGCCGTCGATGGCGGGGGGGAAGAAAAACTGTTTTTT.

This clonotype has more than one count but fewer than ten. V gene TRBV5-1 combines with J gene TRBJ2-7; 7 bases agree with TRBD1. This CDR3 contains 15 residues. The germline gives CDR1 SGHRS, CDR2 YFSETQ. Germline trimming cut 0 bases from V and 0 bases from J; bases unmatched to any gene: 3. CDR3 region: CASSLEGTASYEQYF. DNA for the CDR3: TGCGCCAGCAGCTTGGAAGGGACAGCCTCCTACGAGCAGTACTTC.

The chain is built from TRBV6-1 and TRBJ2-5; D unclear. CDR3 length: 14 amino acids. Germline lookup yields CDR1 MNHNS and CDR2 SASEGT. V dropped 6 bases and J dropped 0 bases, with 11 bases sitting between them. The CDR3 protein is CASSQSSDQETQYF. The DNA for the CDR3 is TGTGCCAGCAGCCAGTCCAGCGACCAAGAGACCCAGTACTTC.

This clonotype turned up a few times. This chain joins TRBV12-3 or TRBV12-4 and TRBJ2-6; 12 bases match TRBD1. The V and J ends lost 7 bases and 4 bases, in that order; junction bases with no gene match: 14. CDR3 length: 19 residues. CDR3 in DNA: TGTGCCAGCATCATGAACCCGGGACAGGGGGCGCTAGGGGCCAACGTCCTGACTTTC. Residues: CASIMNPGQGALGANVLTF.

The rearrangement uses TRBV20-1 and TRBJ1-1, with D possibly being TRBD1 (5 bases). Trimming took off 1 base at V and 5 bases at J, with 14 bases between the two ends. Germline CDR1 is DFQATT and CDR2 is SNEGSKA (reference sequence). This CDR3 region has 14 residues. CDR3 sequence reads: CSARAGQGGTEAFF. The CDR3 region has the DNA TGCAGTGCTAGAGCGGGTCAGGGTGGGACTGAAGCTTTCTTT.

This clonotype was seen a handful of times. The CDR3 sequence is CASSLFTGNEQYF. The CDR3 nucleotides are TGTGCCAGCAGTTTATTTACGGGCAACGAGCAGTACTTC. V gene TRBV12-3 or TRBV12-4 combines with J gene TRBJ2-7; no definite D call. This CDR3 is 13 amino acids long. V was cut by 2 bases and J by 5 bases, with 10 bases left in between.

This clonotype was counted between two and nine times. This chain connects TRBV7-8 to TRBJ1-5; D call uncertain. The CDR3 totals 13 residues. V lost 1 base and J 3 bases, leaving 4 bases between the germline ends. Germline loops: CDR1 SGHVS, CDR2 FQNEAQ. The CDR3: CASSLEINQPQHF. CDR3 sequence (DNA): TGTGCCAGCAGCTTAGAGATCAATCAGCCCCAGCATTTT.

The chain recombines TRBV12-3 or TRBV12-4 with TRBJ1-2; D may be TRBD1 (5 bases). V lost 7 bases and J lost 0, with 15 bases in between. The CDR3 loop spans 15 amino acids. This CDR3 reads CASKTWDGANYGYTF. In DNA form, the CDR3 reads TGTGCCAGCAAGACATGGGACGGAGCTAACTATGGCTACACCTTC.

This clonotype was counted between two and nine times. J is TRBJ2-5 and V is TRBV10-3; no definite D call. The CDR3 contains 12 residues. The germline CDR1 and CDR2 sequences are ENHRY and SYGVKD. Trimming left V 3 bases short and J 5 bases short, with 7 bases between. The CDR3 nucleotides are TGTGCCATCAGTGAACAGAGGGAGACCCAGTACTTC. Amino acid sequence: CAISEQRETQYF.

The chain recombines TRBV20-1 with TRBJ2-2; TRBD1 is a possible D gene (6 bases). The CDR3 loop spans 16 amino acids. V gave up 0 bases and J gave up 0 bases, with 11 bases separating them. The germline V gene encodes CDR1 DFQATT and CDR2 SNEGSKA (reference sequence). The CDR3 is CSARDMDRPNTGELFF. The CDR3 DNA is TGCAGTGCTAGAGATATGGACAGACCGAACACCGGGGAGCTGTTTTTT.

CDR3 bases: TGCGCCAGCAGCCAAGAGTCGGGGGGCTTCTCCTACAATGAGCAGTACTTC. Protein: CASSQESGGFSYNEQYF. The V call is TRBV4-3, the J call TRBJ2-7, with D perhaps matching TRBD2 (7 bases). Trimming stripped 0 bases from V and 7 bases from J, with 22 bases between. The V gene's germline CDR1 is LGHNA and CDR2 YSLEER. There are 17 residues in the CDR3.

Details on this clonotype: A much larger clone lies one base from this, so it may be a read error. The gene calls are TRBV4-3 and TRBJ1-2; no firm D call. This CDR3 spans 16 amino acids. In germline, CDR1 is LGHNA, CDR2 YSLEER. The CDR3 region is CAGSQEALYYSYGYTF. CDR3 coding DNA: TGCGCCGGCAGCCAAGAAGCCCTATACTATAGCTATGGCTACACCTTC.

This clonotype was counted a few times. The chain joins TRBV7-6 to TRBJ2-3; tentative D call: TRBD2 (6 bases). Trimming took off 3 bases at V and 0 bases at J, with 13 bases between the two ends. The CDR3 is made up of 16 amino acids. Germline-derived CDR1 and CDR2 are SGHVS and FNYEAQ. In nucleotides, the CDR3 is TGTGCCAGCAGCTTTTCTGGGGACTCTAGCACAGATACGCAGTATTTT. It translates to CASSFSGDSSTDTQYF.